A selection of T cell receptor beta chains follows, all from one sample in a study of T cell responses to AZD1222 COVID-19 vaccine. Here immunoSEQ multiplex PCR was the method, and the copy in TCRdb shows in-frame clones only, minus some. The table has under 85,000 clones, about nine tenths seen once; the top ten hold 3% to 3.5%. Sequences were derived from peripheral blood, sampled 28 days after the second AZD1222 dose. These receptors all come from an adult who received the AZD1222 COVID-19 vaccine. Both conserved end residues are part of each CDR3. A D gene is named only where the DNA matches it firmly. Only part of the rows carry a size: once, few, many, or a class if the clone is expanded.

clone_size j_call d_call v_call cdr3_nt cdr3_aa
- TRBJ2-1 TRBD2 TRBV3-1/TRBV3-2 TGTGCCAGCAGCCAGGCTAGCGGGGGGGATTTTGAGCAGTTCTTC CASSQASGGDFEQFF
- TRBJ1-2 - TRBV27 TGTGCCAGCAGTTTAATGCAGGGAGGGGGCTATGGCTACACCTTC CASSLMQGGGYGYTF
- TRBJ2-3 - TRBV6-5 TGTGCCAGCCGAAAGGACAGCACAGATACGCAGTATTTT CASRKDSTDTQYF
- TRBJ2-5 TRBD2 TRBV4-2 TGTGCCAGCAGCCCGGGAGGCGAGACCCAGTACTTC CASSPGGETQYF
- TRBJ2-1 - TRBV5-1 TGCGCCAGCAGCTCGTCCGGGACTCTCTTGGCCAATGAGCAGTTCTTC CASSSSGTLLANEQFF
- TRBJ2-2 - TRBV6-5 TGTGCCAGCAGTCCAGGGGAGGCCGGGGAGCTGTTTTTT CASSPGEAGELFF
once TRBJ1-2 - TRBV6-1 TGTGCCAGCAGTGAGACCGGGACTAACCTCTATGGCTACACCTTC CASSETGTNLYGYTF
- TRBJ1-5 - TRBV6-1 TGTGCCAGCAGTGAAATCCCCTCGGGGCAGCCCCAGCATTTT CASSEIPSGQPQHF
- TRBJ1-1 TRBD1 TRBV24-1 TGTGCCACCAGTGATTCAGGGGGCTCCCCTGAAGCTTTCTTT CATSDSGGSPEAFF
- TRBJ1-5 TRBD1 TRBV6-2/TRBV6-3 TGTGCCAGCAGTGACTACCAATGGGACAGGGACAATCAGCCCCAGCATTTT CASSDYQWDRDNQPQHF
- TRBJ2-1 TRBD1 TRBV11-3 TGTGCCAGCAGCCCAGGGGGGACAGGGAACAATGAGCAGTTCTTC CASSPGGTGNNEQFF
- TRBJ2-7 - TRBV5-1 TGCGCCAGCAGCTTGCAACAGGGCCCCTACGAGCAGTACTTC CASSLQQGPYEQYF
- TRBJ2-7 TRBD1 TRBV10-3 TGTGCCATCAGTTCAGGGGGCCTCGAGCAGTACTTC CAISSGGLEQYF
- TRBJ1-3 TRBD1 TRBV18 TGTGCCAGCTCACCAAGACAGGGTCCTGGAAACACCATATATTTT CASSPRQGPGNTIYF
- TRBJ1-5 TRBD1 TRBV7-9 TGTGCCAGCAGCTTAGTAGGGGGCGGTCAGCCCCAGCATTTT CASSLVGGGQPQHF
- TRBJ2-2 TRBD1 TRBV24-1 TGTGCCACCAGAGGACAGGGGGACACCGGGGAGCTGTTTTTT CATRGQGDTGELFF
- TRBJ2-5 - TRBV2 TGTGCCAGCAGAGGGATCAGGGCAGAGACCCAGTACTTC CASRGIRAETQYF
- TRBJ1-6 - TRBV7-9 TGTGCCAGCAGCTTAGGACCGAGCTCCTATAATTCACCCCTCCACTTT CASSLGPSSYNSPLHF
- TRBJ2-1 TRBD2 TRBV9 TGTGCCAGCTCCGGGGGGTATGGCTCCTACAATGAGCAGTTCTTC CASSGGYGSYNEQFF
- TRBJ1-5 - TRBV7-2 TGTGCCAGCAGCTTAACCCCGGACCGCCAGCCCCAGCATTTT CASSLTPDRQPQHF
few TRBJ2-1 - TRBV11-2 TGTGCCAGCAGCCTCAGTCCCCCGGCCTACAATGAGCAGTTCTTC CASSLSPPAYNEQFF
- TRBJ1-2 - TRBV28 TGTGCCAGCAGTCAAGGGCGACAGCACTATGGCTACACCTTC CASSQGRQHYGYTF
once TRBJ2-7 - TRBV11-3 TGTGCCAGCAGCCCCAAGTTTGGCGAGCAGTACTTC CASSPKFGEQYF
- TRBJ2-1 - TRBV19 TGTGCCAGTAGAGCACAGGACATCGGTAGCATCAATGAGCAGTTCTTC CASRAQDIGSINEQFF
- TRBJ1-2 - TRBV7-2 TGTGCCAGCAGCCCCTTGGACAGCGCCTATGGCTACACCTTC CASSPLDSAYGYTF
- TRBJ1-2 - TRBV5-4 TGTGCCAGCAGCTTGGACTCTGGGTATGGCTACACCTTC CASSLDSGYGYTF
- TRBJ1-5 - TRBV11-2 TGTGCCAGCAGCTCCCAGGGTCCTGATCAGCCCCAGCATTTT CASSSQGPDQPQHF
- TRBJ2-3 TRBD2 TRBV6-4 TGTGCCAGCAGTGAGGGGGGGAGTCCAGATACGCAGTATTTT CASSEGGSPDTQYF
- TRBJ2-7 TRBD1 TRBV18 TGTGCCAGCTCACCGGACAGGCGCCCTTACGAGCAGTACTTC CASSPDRRPYEQYF
- TRBJ2-7 - TRBV27 TGTGCCAGCAGTTCCGGGACGGTGATCTACGAGCAGTACTTC CASSSGTVIYEQYF
- TRBJ2-7 TRBD1 TRBV6-1 TGTGCCAGCAGTGAAGGGACAGGGGCTGGCGAGCAGTACTTC CASSEGTGAGEQYF
- TRBJ1-6 - TRBV18 TGTGCCAGCTCACCCAACACCGGGAATTCACCCCTCCACTTT CASSPNTGNSPLHF
- TRBJ2-1 - TRBV6-5 TGTGCCAGCAGTTACTCGAGCCTTGAGCAGTTCTTC CASSYSSLEQFF
- TRBJ2-5 TRBD2 TRBV7-6 TGTGCCAGCAGCCCGGGACTAGCGGGAGCTCGGCAAGAGACCCAGTACTTC CASSPGLAGARQETQYF
- TRBJ1-5 - TRBV7-8 TGTGCCAGCAGCCCGACGGCAGCGCAGCCCCAGCATTTT CASSPTAAQPQHF
- TRBJ1-2 TRBD1 TRBV4-1 TGCGCCAGCAGCCCAGGGACAGGAGCTCTCCTCTATGGCTACACCTTC CASSPGTGALLYGYTF
- TRBJ2-3 - TRBV5-1 TGCGCCAGCACGCCGGGATTAGGCACAGATACGCAGTATTTT CASTPGLGTDTQYF
- TRBJ2-7 - TRBV11-3 TGTGCCAGCAGCTTAGGGCTAGGCACCTACGAGCAGTACTTC CASSLGLGTYEQYF
- TRBJ2-7 TRBD1 TRBV7-6 TGTGCCAGCAGCTCCGGGACAGGGGAGGAGTGGTACTTC CASSSGTGEEWYF
- TRBJ1-4 - TRBV5-5 TGTGCCAGCACCGTTACCGTCTCAAGGGGGAATGAAAAACTGTTTTTT CASTVTVSRGNEKLFF
- TRBJ1-2 - TRBV6-6 TGTGCCAGCAGTTATTACGGGGGCGGCAATGGCTACACCTTC CASSYYGGGNGYTF
- TRBJ1-1 - TRBV7-9 TGTGCCAGCAGCTTAGTCGGGCGGGCCACTGAAGCTTTCTTT CASSLVGRATEAFF
- TRBJ1-2 TRBD1 TRBV11-2 TGTGCCAGCAGCTTGGACAGGGTTAACTATGGCTACACCTTC CASSLDRVNYGYTF
- TRBJ2-7 TRBD2 TRBV5-6 TGTGCCAGCAGCTTGCCGGGACTACCGATAACCTACGAGCAGTACTTC CASSLPGLPITYEQYF
- TRBJ1-1 - TRBV9 TGTGCCAGCAGCGGGGGGTTTAATAACCGCGGGTACGCTGAAGCTTTCTTT CASSGGFNNRGYAEAFF
- TRBJ2-3 TRBD1 TRBV5-1 TGCGCCAGCAGCTTGACAGGGGGTCGCACAGATACGCAGTATTTT CASSLTGGRTDTQYF
- TRBJ2-7 - TRBV20-1 TGCAGTGCTAGTGGGGACGAGCAGTACTTC CSASGDEQYF
- TRBJ1-2 - TRBV7-9 TGTGCCAGCAGCTTAGCAGGGATAGGGGATGGCTACACCTTC CASSLAGIGDGYTF
- TRBJ2-7 - TRBV6-1 TGTGCCAGCAGTGATATGCAGGGTATCTACGAGCAGTACTTC CASSDMQGIYEQYF
few TRBJ1-4 - TRBV7-2 TGTGCCAGCAGCTTCAAGGCGAGATGGACTAATGAAAAACTGTTTTTT CASSFKARWTNEKLFF
- TRBJ2-2 TRBD1 TRBV6-2/TRBV6-3 TGTGCCAGCAGTCTGCACCTCCGGGGACAGGGGGCCGTCACCGGGGAGCTGTTTTTT CASSLHLRGQGAVTGELFF
- TRBJ1-2 TRBD1 TRBV6-5 TGTGCCAGCAGGACTGGACAGGGGGGTAACTATGGCTACACCTTC CASRTGQGGNYGYTF
- TRBJ2-3 TRBD2 TRBV3-1/TRBV3-2 TGTGCCAGCAGCCGCCGCGGGGGGTTATTAGCAGATACGCAGTATTTT CASSRRGGLLADTQYF
few TRBJ2-6 - TRBV2 TGTGCCAGCAGTGAGGAGTCTGGGGCCAACGTCCTGACTTTC CASSEESGANVLTF